This section outlines one T cell receptor (beta chain) sequence together with its context. Its antigen remains unidentified. CDR1 and CDR2 (germline): MDHEN, SYDVKM. The trim removed 5 bases at V and 8 bases at J, leaving 12 bases unmatched. The CDR3 sequence is 15 residues long. PCR primers comprised 60 Vbeta and 13 Jbeta primers. Source study methods: A later analysis tallied some 84 million unique TCR beta chains, approximately 10 million of them shared. Measured with immunoSEQ multiplex PCR; TCRdb has only the in-frame clones, and not every one. The D gene and trimming were derived from the DNA, and the V and J assignments and clone size from that table. The table shows some 110,000 clones, with 79% occurring only once. This entry belongs to a study of cytomegalovirus exposure and HLA in healthy donors. Study-level information: HLA-typed donors were the source of around 77 million unique TCRs held in an early data release.

The study's findings and limits: Rare sequences made up most TCRs, while some public TCRs were found in many donors.

V is TRBV28 and J is TRBJ1-1, with TRBD1 matching 9 bases. This TCR came from a woman aged 18-29 years in good health and CMV-seropositive. Specimen: PBMCs. The CDR3 nucleotides are TGTGCCAGCAGTCCCGCGGACAGGGGTACTACGGAAGCTTTCTTT. This sequence encodes CASSPADRGTTEAFF.